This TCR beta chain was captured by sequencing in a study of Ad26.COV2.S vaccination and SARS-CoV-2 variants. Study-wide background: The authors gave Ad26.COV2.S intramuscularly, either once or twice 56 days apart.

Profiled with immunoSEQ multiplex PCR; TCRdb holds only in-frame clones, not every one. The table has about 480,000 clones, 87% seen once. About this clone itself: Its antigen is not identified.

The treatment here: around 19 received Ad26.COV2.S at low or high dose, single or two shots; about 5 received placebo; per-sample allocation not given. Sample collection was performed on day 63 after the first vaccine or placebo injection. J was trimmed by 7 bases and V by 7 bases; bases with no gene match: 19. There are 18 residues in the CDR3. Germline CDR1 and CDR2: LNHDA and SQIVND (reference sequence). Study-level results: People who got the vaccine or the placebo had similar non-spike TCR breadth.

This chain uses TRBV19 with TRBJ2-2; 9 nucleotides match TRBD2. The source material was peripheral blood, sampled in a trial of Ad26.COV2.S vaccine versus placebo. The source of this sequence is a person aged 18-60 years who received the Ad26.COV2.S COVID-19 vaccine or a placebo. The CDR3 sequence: CASKGGRGLALVVGELFF. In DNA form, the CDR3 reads TGTGCCAGTAAGGGGGGTCGTGGACTAGCGTTGGTCGTCGGGGAGCTGTTTTTT.